The clone carrying this T cell receptor (beta chain) was observed many times. TCRdb passed the RT-PCR reads through MiXCR, listing each CDR3 protein once. The sample lists about 680,000 distinct CDR3 sequences; 13% to 15% were seen once. The CDR3 has 11 residues. The V gene lost 3 bases and the J gene lost 10 bases, with 7 bases spanning the gap. The germline V gene has CDR1 KGHSH and CDR2 LQKENI. Sequencing was carried out using memory CD4+ T cells from blood. The V call is TRBV18, the J call TRBJ2-1; the D is unclear. The TCR sequence derives from a female donor in good health, serving as a healthy control. The chain's CDR3 is CASSPSQEQFF. In DNA form, the CDR3 reads TGTGCCAGCTCACCTAGTCAAGAGCAGTTCTTC.